Listed here is a single T cell receptor beta chain. No infections or other immune events were documented during collection. This entry comes from a study of identifying expanded T cells in peripheral blood. TCRdb's copy holds only in-frame clones and misses some; the assay was immunoSEQ multiplex PCR. The sample contains roughly 90,000 clones, 80% to 90% of which appear only once. V shed 0 bases and J shed 2 bases, with 11 bases lying between them. The CDR3 length is 16 residues. CDR1 is SGHVS and CDR2 is FNYEAQ in the germline V gene. The sequence was obtained from a person aged 18 to 70 in good health. The source material was blood. The chain employs TRBV7-6 and TRBJ1-3; no definite D call. The CDR3 loop is CASSLAVGWAGNTIYF. CDR3 nucleotide sequence: TGTGCCAGCAGCTTAGCGGTCGGGTGGGCTGGAAACACCATATATTTT. The whole variable domain, filled in from reference TRBV7-6 and TRBJ1-3, reads GAGVSQSPRYKVTKRGQDVALRCDPISGHVSLYWYRQALGQGPEFLTYFNYEAQQDKSGLPNDRFSAERPEGSISTLTIQRTEQRDSAMYRCASSLAVGWAGNTIYFGEGSWLTVV.